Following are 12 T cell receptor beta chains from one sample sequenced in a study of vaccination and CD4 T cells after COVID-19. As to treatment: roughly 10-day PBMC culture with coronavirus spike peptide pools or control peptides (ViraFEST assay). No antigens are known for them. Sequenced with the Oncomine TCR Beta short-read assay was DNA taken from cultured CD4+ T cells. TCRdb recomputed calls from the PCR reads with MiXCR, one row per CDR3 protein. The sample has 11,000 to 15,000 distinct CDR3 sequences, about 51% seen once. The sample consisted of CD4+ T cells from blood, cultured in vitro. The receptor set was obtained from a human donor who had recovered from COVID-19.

The CDR3 here is CASSPSGLSAHIQYF. The CDR3 nucleotides are TGTGCCAGCAGTCCTAGCGGCCTCTCTGCACACATTCAGTACTTC. The J gene is TRBJ2-4, the V gene TRBV28, with 7 nucleotides matching TRBD2. Germline CDR1 is MDHEN and CDR2 is SYDVKM. The CDR3 is made up of 15 amino acids. J was trimmed by 8 bases and V by 5 bases; bases with no gene match: 12. Filled out from reference TRBV28 and TRBJ2-4, the complete variable domain reads DVKVTQSSRYLVKRTGEKVFLECVQDMDHENMFWYRQDPGLGLRLIYFSYDVKMKEKGDIPEGYSVSREKKERFSLILESASTNQTSMYLCASSPSGLSAHIQYFGAGTRLSVL.

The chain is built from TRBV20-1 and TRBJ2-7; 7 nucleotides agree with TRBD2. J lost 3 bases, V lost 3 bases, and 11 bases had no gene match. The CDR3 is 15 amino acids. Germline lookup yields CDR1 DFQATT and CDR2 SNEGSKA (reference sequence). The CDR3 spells CSASGRMGPSYEQYF. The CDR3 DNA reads TGCAGTGCTAGCGGGAGGATGGGACCGAGCTACGAGCAGTACTTC.

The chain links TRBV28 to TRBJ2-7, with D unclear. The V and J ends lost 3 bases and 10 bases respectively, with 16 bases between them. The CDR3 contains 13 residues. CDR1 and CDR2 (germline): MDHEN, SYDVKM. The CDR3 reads CASSFQGLGRQYF. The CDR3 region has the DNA TGTGCCAGCAGTTTCCAAGGGTTGGGTAGACAGTACTTC.

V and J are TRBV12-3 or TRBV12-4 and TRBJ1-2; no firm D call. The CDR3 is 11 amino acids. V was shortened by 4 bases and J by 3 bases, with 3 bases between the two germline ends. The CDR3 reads CASSSDYGYTF. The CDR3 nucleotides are TGTGCCAGCAGTTCGGACTATGGCTACACCTTC.

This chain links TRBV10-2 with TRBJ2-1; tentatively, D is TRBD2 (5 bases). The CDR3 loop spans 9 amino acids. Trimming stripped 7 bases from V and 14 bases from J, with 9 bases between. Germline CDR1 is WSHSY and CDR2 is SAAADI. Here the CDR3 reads CASKTAEFF. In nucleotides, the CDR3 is TGCGCCAGCAAAACAGCGGAGTTCTTC.

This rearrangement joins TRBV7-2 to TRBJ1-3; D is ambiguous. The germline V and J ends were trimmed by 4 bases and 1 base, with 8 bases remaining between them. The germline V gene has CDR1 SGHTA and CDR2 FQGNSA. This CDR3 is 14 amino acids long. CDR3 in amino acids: CASSSSRSGNTIYF. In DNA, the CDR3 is TGTGCCAGCAGCTCAAGCCGGTCTGGAAACACCATATATTTT.

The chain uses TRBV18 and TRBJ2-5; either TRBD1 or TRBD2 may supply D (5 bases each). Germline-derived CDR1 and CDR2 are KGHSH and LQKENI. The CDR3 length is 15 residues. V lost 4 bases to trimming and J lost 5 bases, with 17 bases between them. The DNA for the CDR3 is TGTGCCAGCTCACTACACCGGGACGCCTGGGAGACCCAGTACTTC. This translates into CASSLHRDAWETQYF.

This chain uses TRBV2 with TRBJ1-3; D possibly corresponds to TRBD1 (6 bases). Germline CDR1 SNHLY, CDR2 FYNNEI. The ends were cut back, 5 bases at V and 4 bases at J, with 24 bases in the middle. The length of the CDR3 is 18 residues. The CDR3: CASSLQGSASSSGNTIYF. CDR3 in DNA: TGTGCCAGCAGTCTGCAGGGGTCGGCTTCTTCCTCGGGAAACACCATATATTTT.

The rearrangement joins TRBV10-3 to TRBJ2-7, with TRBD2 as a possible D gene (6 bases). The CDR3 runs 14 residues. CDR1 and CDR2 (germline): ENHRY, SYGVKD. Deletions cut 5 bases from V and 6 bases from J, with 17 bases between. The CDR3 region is CAISSTGTPGEQYF. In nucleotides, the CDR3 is TGTGCCATCAGTTCCACCGGGACTCCGGGCGAGCAGTACTTC.

CDR3 DNA sequence: TGTGCCAGCAGGGGGACAGTACTCTGGGGGGCCAACGTCCTGACTTTC. Translated: CASRGTVLWGANVLTF. The rearrangement uses TRBV6-2 or TRBV6-3 and TRBJ2-6; TRBD1 aligns across 7 bases. The CDR3 runs to 16 residues. Per germline, CDR1 MNHEY and CDR2 SVGEGT. The junction had 9 bases not matched to a gene; V was cut back by 6 bases and J by 4 bases.

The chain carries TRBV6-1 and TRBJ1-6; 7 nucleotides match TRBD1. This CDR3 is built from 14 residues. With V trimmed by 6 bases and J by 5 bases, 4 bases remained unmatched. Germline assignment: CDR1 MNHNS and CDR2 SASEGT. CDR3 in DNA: TGTGCCAGCAGCCGGGACAGTAATAATTCACCCCTCCACTTT. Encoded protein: CASSRDSNNSPLHF.

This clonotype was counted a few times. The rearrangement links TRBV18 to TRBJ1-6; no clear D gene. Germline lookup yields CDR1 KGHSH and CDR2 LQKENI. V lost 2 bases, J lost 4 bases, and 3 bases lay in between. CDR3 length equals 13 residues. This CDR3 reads CASSPGYNSPLHF. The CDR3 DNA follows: TGTGCCAGCTCACCAGGGTATAATTCACCCCTCCACTTT.